The TCR beta chain under discussion was sequenced for a study of control samples from healthy donors and cancer patients. The protocol was immunoSEQ multiplex PCR, while the TCRdb copy is restricted to in-frame clones and leaves out a portion. The sample shows 90,000 to 150,000 clones, approximately 89% of them seen only once. This clone was recorded only once. Trimming stripped 0 bases from V and 4 bases from J, with 15 bases between. Germline V lookup: CDR1 SNHLY, CDR2 FYNNEI. This CDR3 region has 17 residues. Sequenced input: blood. This receptor was identified in a man in his forties in good health. The chain combines TRBV2 with TRBJ2-2; D is tentatively TRBD1 or TRBD2 (5 bases each). CDR3 DNA sequence: TGTGCCAGCAGTGAAGCATTAGGGGCTCGGGGCACCGGGGAGCTGTTTTTT. Amino acid sequence: CASSEALGARGTGELFF.